The clone carrying this TCR beta chain was counted only a few times. Its antigen is undetermined. The CDR3 spans 15 residues. Germline CDR1 MNHEY, CDR2 SVGAGI. The V end lost 6 bases, the J end lost 0 bases, and 12 bases lay between the germline ends. The data stem from a study of T-cell memory formation after mild COVID-19. As for the study in general: The study found TCR clusters largely donor specific. General study findings and limits: There was a balanced CD4/CD8 profile in clones contracting day 15 to 85, and later expanders leaned CD4+. There were some responding clones in pre-infection memory, which suggested that cross-reactive memory had joined.

TCRdb ran MiXCR on the 5' RACE reads and lists one entry per CDR3 protein. The sample yields 200,000 to 250,000 distinct CDR3 sequences, 9.5% seen once. V is TRBV6-5 and J is TRBJ1-5, with D possibly matching TRBD1 (6 bases). Material for sequencing was PBMCs or a T cell subset sorted from them (not recorded which). This receptor was identified in a man aged 18 to 30 who had mild COVID-19 (a few samples of this study predate the infection). Cell type and time point are not known. The DNA for the CDR3 is TGTGCCAGCAGGAGGGACACCGATAGCAATCAGCCCCAGCATTTT. Translating gives CASRRDTDSNQPQHF.